The T cell receptor (beta chain) under discussion was sequenced for a study of beta chain features in type 1 diabetes. General observations from the study: Lower insertion and higher deletion counts appeared at VDJ junctions in type 1 diabetes patients.

The germline V gene has CDR1 KGHSH and CDR2 LQKENI. The CDR3 is made up of 15 amino acids. With 5 bases removed from V and 1 base from J, the gap between germline ends came to 13 bases. As to this clone: As yet, its antigen is unknown.

Investigators reverse transcribed all isolated RNA, so they sequenced expressed TCRB transcripts. Profiling relied on immunoSEQ multiplex PCR, and the TCRdb table lists in-frame clones only, not all of them. The profile shows 110,000 to 150,000 clones, roughly 7.2% of them singletons. The V and J genes are TRBV18 and TRBJ2-3, with D possibly being TRBD1 (5 bases). This receptor was obtained from a woman aged 30 to 39 in good health. The sample consisted of central memory CD4+ T cells from blood. The CDR3 coding sequence is TGTGCCAGCTCATATCAGGGTTTTGGCACAGATACGCAGTATTTT. It is translated as CASSYQGFGTDTQYF.